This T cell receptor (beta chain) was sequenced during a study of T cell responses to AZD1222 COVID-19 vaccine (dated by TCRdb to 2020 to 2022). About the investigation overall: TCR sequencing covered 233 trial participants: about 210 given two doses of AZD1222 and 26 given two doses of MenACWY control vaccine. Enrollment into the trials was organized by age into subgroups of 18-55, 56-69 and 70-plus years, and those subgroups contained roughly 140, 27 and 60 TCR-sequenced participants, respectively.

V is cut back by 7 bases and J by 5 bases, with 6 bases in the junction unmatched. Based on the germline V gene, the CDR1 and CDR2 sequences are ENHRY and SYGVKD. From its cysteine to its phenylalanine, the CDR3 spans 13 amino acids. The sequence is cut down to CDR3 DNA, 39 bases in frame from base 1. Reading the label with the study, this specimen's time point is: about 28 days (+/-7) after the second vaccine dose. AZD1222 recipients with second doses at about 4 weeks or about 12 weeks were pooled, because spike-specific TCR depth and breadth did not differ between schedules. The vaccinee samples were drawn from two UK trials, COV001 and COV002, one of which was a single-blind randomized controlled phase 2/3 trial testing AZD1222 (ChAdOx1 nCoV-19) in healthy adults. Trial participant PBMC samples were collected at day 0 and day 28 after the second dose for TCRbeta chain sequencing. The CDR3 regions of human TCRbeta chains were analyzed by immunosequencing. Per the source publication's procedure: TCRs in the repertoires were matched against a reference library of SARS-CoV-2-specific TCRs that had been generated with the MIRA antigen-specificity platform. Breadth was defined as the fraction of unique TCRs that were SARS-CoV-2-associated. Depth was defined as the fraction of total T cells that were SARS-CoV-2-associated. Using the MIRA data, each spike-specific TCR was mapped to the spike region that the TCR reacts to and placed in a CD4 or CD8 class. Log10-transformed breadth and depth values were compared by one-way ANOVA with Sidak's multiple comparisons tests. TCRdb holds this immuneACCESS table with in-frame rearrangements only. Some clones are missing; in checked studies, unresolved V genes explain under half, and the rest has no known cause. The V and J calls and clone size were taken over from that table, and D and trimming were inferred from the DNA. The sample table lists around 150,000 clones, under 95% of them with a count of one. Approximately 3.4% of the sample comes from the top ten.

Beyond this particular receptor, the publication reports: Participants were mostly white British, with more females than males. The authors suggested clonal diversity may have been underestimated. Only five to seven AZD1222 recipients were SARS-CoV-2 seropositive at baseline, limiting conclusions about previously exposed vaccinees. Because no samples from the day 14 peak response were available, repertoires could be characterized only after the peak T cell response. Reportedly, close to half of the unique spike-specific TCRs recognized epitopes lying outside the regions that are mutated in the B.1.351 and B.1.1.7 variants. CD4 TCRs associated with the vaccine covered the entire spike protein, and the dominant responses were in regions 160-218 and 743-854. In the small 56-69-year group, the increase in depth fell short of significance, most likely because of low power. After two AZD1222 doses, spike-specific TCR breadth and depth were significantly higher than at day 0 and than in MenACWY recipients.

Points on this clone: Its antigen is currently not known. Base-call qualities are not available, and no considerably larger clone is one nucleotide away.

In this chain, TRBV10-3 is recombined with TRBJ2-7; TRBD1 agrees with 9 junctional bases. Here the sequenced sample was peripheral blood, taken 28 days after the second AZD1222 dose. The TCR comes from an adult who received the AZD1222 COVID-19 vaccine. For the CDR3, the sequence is CAITPGQGDEQYF. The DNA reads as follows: TGTGCCATCACCCCGGGACAGGGAGACGAGCAGTACTTC.